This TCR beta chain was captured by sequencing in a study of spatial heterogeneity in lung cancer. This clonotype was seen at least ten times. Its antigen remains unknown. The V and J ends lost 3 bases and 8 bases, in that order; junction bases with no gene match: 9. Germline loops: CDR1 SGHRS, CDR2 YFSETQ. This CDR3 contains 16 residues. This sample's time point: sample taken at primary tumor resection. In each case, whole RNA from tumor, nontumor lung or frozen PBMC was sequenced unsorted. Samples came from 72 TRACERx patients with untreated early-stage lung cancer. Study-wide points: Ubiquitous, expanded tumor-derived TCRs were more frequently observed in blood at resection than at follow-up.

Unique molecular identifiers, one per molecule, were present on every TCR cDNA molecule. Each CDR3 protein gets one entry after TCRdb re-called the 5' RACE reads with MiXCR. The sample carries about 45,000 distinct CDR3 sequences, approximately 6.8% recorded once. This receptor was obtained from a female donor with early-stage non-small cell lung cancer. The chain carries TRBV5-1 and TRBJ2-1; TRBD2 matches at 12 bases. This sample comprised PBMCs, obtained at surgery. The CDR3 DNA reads TGCGCCAGCAGCTCCGCTCTAGCGGGGGGGATGGATGAGCAGTTCTTC. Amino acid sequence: CASSSALAGGMDEQFF. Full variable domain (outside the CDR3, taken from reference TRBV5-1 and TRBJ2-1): KAGVTQTPRYLIKTRGQQVTLSCSPISGHRSVSWYQQTPGQGLQFLFEYFSETQRNKGNFPGRFSGRQFSNSRSEMNVSTLELGDSALYLCASSSALAGGMDEQFFGPGTRLTVL.